The present T cell receptor (beta chain) was sequenced within a study of blood T cell repertoires in COVID-19. Study overall: T cells, B-cell-depleted T cells, or PBMCs supplied cDNA or gDNA.

Germline CDR1 reads SNHLY; CDR2 reads FYNNEI. V shed 9 bases and J shed 10 bases, with 22 bases lying between them. This CDR3 spans 14 amino acids. Methods used by the authors: Estimation of nucleated cell counts relied on the amplification of reference gene primers. The method was immunoSEQ multiplex PCR; TCRdb's version includes in-frame clones alone and lacks a portion of them. The V and J calls and clone size were taken over from that table, and D and trimming were inferred from the DNA. The sample shows just over 350,000 clones, about 88% of them seen only once. The genes are TRBV2 and TRBJ2-1, with a possible D match to TRBD1 (5 bases). The clonotype was recovered from an older woman with COVID-19, enrolled during active disease. Sequenced input: peripheral blood. The CDR3 bases are TGTGCCAGGCAGAGTAGGGGTGGTAATTGGGAGCAGTTCTTC. Translation: CARQSRGGNWEQFF. The full variable domain, its missing parts supplied by reference TRBV2 and TRBJ2-1, is EPEVTQTPSHQVTQMGQEVILRCVPISNHLYFYWYRQILGQKVEFLVSFYNNEISEKSEIFDDQFSVERPDGSNFTLKIRSTKLEDSAMYFCARQSRGGNWEQFFGPGTRLTVL.